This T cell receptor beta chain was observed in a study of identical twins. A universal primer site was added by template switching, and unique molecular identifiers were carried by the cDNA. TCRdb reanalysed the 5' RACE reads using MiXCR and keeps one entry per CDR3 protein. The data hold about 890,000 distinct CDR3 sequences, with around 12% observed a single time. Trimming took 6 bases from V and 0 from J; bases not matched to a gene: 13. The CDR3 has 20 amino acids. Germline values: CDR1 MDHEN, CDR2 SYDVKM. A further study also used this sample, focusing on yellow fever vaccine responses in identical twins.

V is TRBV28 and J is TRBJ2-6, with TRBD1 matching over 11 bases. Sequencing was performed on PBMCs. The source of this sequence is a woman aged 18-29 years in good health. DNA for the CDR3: TGTGCCAGCAGCCCCGGGACAGGGGGGCGGGTGGACTCTGGGGCCAACGTCCTGACTTTC. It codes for CASSPGTGGRVDSGANVLTF.